The T cell receptor beta chain described here comes from a study of OX40 agonist ivuxolimab in advanced cancers. As for the study in general: While on treatment, patients had intravenous ivuxolimab at 0.01 to 10 mg/kg every 2 weeks. Three patients, one with hepatocellular carcinoma and two with cutaneous melanoma, achieved partial responses. Findings and limits, study-wide: Low normalized T-cell clonal expansion was also seen in some nonresponders. CD8+ T cells showed, on average, more clonal expansion than CD4+ cells.

As regards this clone: Its antigen is unknown.

Assay: immunoSEQ multiplex PCR; the TCRdb copy retains only in-frame clones and omits some. The sample has about 54,000 clones, approximately 91% seen once. This CDR3 is built from 15 residues. CDR1 SGHKS and CDR2 YYEKEE come from the germline V gene (reference sequence). V dropped 2 bases and J dropped 3; count of bases not matched to a gene: 3. The receptor was isolated from an adult with an advanced solid tumor such as melanoma, head and neck, liver or kidney cancer. The input for sequencing was CD4+ or CD8+ T cells sorted from blood, taken in a trial of the OX40 agonist ivuxolimab. The rearrangement links TRBV5-5 to TRBJ1-3; 9 bases agree with TRBD1. As DNA, the CDR3 is TGTGCCAGCAGCTTTACAGGGGGCATTGGAAACACCATATATTTT. Amino acid sequence: CASSFTGGIGNTIYF. Full variable domain (remainder filled in from reference TRBV5-5 and TRBJ1-3): DAGVTQSPTHLIKTRGQQVTLRCSPISGHKSVSWYQQVLGQGPQFIFQYYEKEERGRGNFPDRFSARQFPNYSSELNVNALLLGDSALYLCASSFTGGIGNTIYFGEGSWLTVV.